This is a list of T cell receptor beta chains from one sample in a study of Ad26.COV2.S vaccination and SARS-CoV-2 variants. TCRdb's copy holds only in-frame clones and misses some; the assay was immunoSEQ multiplex PCR. The sample yields over 450,000 clones, about 88% seen once. Here the sequenced sample was peripheral blood, taken in a trial of Ad26.COV2.S vaccine versus placebo. All receptors derive from a person aged 18-65 years who received the Ad26.COV2.S COVID-19 vaccine or a placebo. Both conserved end residues are part of each CDR3. The D gene is left open where the match is weak. A row's size may be missing; if present it is once, few, many or a size class.

j_gene,v_gene,d_gene,abundance,CDR3nt,CDR3aa
TRBJ1-2,TRBV19,-,-,TGTGCCAGTAGGACTATGGCCGGCTATGGCTACACCTTC,CASRTMAGYGYTF
TRBJ2-1,TRBV18,-,-,TGTGCCAGCTCGTCCGATTTTAATGAGCAGTTCTTC,CASSSDFNEQFF
TRBJ1-2,TRBV7-6,-,few,TGTGCCAGCAGCCCTAGCCCGACTGAAGCTAACTATGGCTACACCTTC,CASSPSPTEANYGYTF
TRBJ2-3,TRBV7-9,TRBD2,-,TGTGCCAGCAGACGAGGGACTAGCGGGAGGGCCTTGGATACGCAGTATTTT,CASRRGTSGRALDTQYF
TRBJ2-3,TRBV19,-,-,TGTGCCAGTAGGGGGGCCGACGCCAACACAGATACGCAGTATTTT,CASRGADANTDTQYF
TRBJ1-4,TRBV18,-,-,TGTGCCAGCTCACCGAGGGGATTTGGGGATGAAAAACTGTTTTTT,CASSPRGFGDEKLFF
TRBJ2-3,TRBV4-3,TRBD1,-,TGCGCCAGCAGCCAAGTCGGAACCGGGACAGGGAACACAGATACGCAGTATTTT,CASSQVGTGTGNTDTQYF
TRBJ2-1,TRBV30,-,-,TGTGCCTGGAACCCAAGCTCCTACAATGAGCAGTTCTTC,CAWNPSSYNEQFF
TRBJ1-1,TRBV21-1,-,-,TGTGCCAGCAGCAAAGCGAACAGGGTGGTTCCTGAAGCTTTCTTT,CASSKANRVVPEAFF
TRBJ1-3,TRBV28,-,-,TGTGCCAGCAGTTGGGGAGTTGGGGGGTCCCGCTCTGGAAACACCATATATTTT,CASSWGVGGSRSGNTIYF
TRBJ1-4,TRBV9,-,once,TGTGCCAGCAGCGTAGGTGCGGGTGGGATTGAAAAACTGTTTTTT,CASSVGAGGIEKLFF
TRBJ1-4,TRBV7-2,-,-,TGTGCCAGCAGCCCAGGGAGTTCTAATGAAAAACTGTTTTTT,CASSPGSSNEKLFF
TRBJ1-1,TRBV12-3/TRBV12-4,-,few,TGTGCCAGCAGGGGGAACGTGGGCACTGAAGCTTTCTTT,CASRGNVGTEAFF
TRBJ1-5,TRBV6-5,-,few,TGTGCCAGCATCCAGCGGGGAGATCAGCCCCAGCATTTT,CASIQRGDQPQHF
TRBJ2-2,TRBV6-5,-,-,TGTGCCGGACGTCAGGACTTGAACACCGGGGAGCTGTTTTTT,CAGRQDLNTGELFF
TRBJ1-1,TRBV3-1/TRBV3-2,-,-,TGTGCCAGCAGCCAAGGTCGACGGGCCTCTGAAGCTTTCTTT,CASSQGRRASEAFF
TRBJ1-5,TRBV7-8,-,-,TGTGCCAGCAGCTTAGCGGCAGGGTCTAATCAGCCCCAGCATTTT,CASSLAAGSNQPQHF
TRBJ2-2,TRBV7-2,-,-,TGTGCCAGCAGCTTATCCGGGGAGCTGTTTTTT,CASSLSGELFF
TRBJ1-1,TRBV5-1,-,-,TGCGCCAGCAGCACAGGGACGTACACTGAAGCTTTCTTT,CASSTGTYTEAFF
TRBJ1-4,TRBV27,-,-,TGTGCCAGCAGTCCGAGGCCTAATGAAAAACTGTTTTTT,CASSPRPNEKLFF
TRBJ1-1,TRBV19,TRBD1,-,TGTGCCAGTAGTTCCAACACAGGGGGGAACACTGAAGCTTTCTTT,CASSSNTGGNTEAFF
TRBJ1-5,TRBV30,-,-,TGTGCCTGGAGTGTTCGCTGGGACGGAGGGACTCAGCCCCAGCATTTT,CAWSVRWDGGTQPQHF
TRBJ1-1,TRBV4-2,-,-,TGTGCCAGCAGCCAAGATCAACACTTGAACACTGAAGCTTTCTTT,CASSQDQHLNTEAFF
TRBJ2-3,TRBV27,-,-,TGTGCCAGCAGTTTTGTGGGAGTAGCAGCCACAGATACGCAGTATTTT,CASSFVGVAATDTQYF
TRBJ1-1,TRBV6-2/TRBV6-3,-,-,TGTGCCAGCAGTTACACGGGGAGGGTGGCTTTCTTT,CASSYTGRVAFF
TRBJ1-5,TRBV2,-,-,TGTGCCAGCAACAAACTGGGGGGTTATCAGCCCCAGCATTTT,CASNKLGGYQPQHF
TRBJ1-2,TRBV27,TRBD1,-,TGTGCCAGCAGTTTAGCCCTCTCGACAGGGGGTCCCTATGGCTACACCTTC,CASSLALSTGGPYGYTF
TRBJ2-2,TRBV12-3/TRBV12-4,TRBD1,once,TGTGCCAGCAGGTTGGGACAGACCGGGGAGCTGTTTTTT,CASRLGQTGELFF
TRBJ1-2,TRBV20-1,-,few,TGCAGTGCTAGAATCGACTATGGCTACACCTTC,CSARIDYGYTF
TRBJ2-5,TRBV5-1,-,-,TGCGCCAGCAGCTTGGATAGGGTTGGGGAGACCCAGTACTTC,CASSLDRVGETQYF
TRBJ1-5,TRBV7-2,-,-,TGTGCCAGCAGCTTAGTCGGGAAGAGCAATCAGCCCCAGCATTTT,CASSLVGKSNQPQHF
TRBJ2-1,TRBV4-3,-,-,TGCGCCAGCAGCCAAAACGGGGGATTCTCCTACAATGAGCAGTTCTTC,CASSQNGGFSYNEQFF
TRBJ1-1,TRBV12-3/TRBV12-4,-,-,TGTGCCAGCAGTTTTAGTAACACTGAAGCTTTCTTT,CASSFSNTEAFF